The present TCR beta chain was sequenced within a study of Graves' ophthalmopathy and Graves' hyperthyroidism. The TCR beta CDR3 regions underwent amplification from RNA transcripts. First-round RT-PCR with HTBI primers preceded a second-round multiplex PCR. TCRdb independently ran MiXCR on the multiplex PCR reads; one entry per CDR3 protein. Of 400,000 or so distinct CDR3 sequences listed, 15% to 17% are singletons. This CDR3 is 13 amino acids long. V lost 7 bases and J lost 3, with 12 bases in between. Per the germline V gene, CDR1 is MNHEY and CDR2 is SVGEGT. This clonotype appeared many times. Hyperthyroidism in these 18- to 65-year-old patients was newly diagnosed, lasting under 2 months.

The sequence was obtained from a woman aged 18-30 years with stable Graves' hyperthyroidism. J is TRBJ1-2 and V is TRBV6-2 or TRBV6-3; D not certain. Sequenced material: peripheral blood. DNA of the CDR3: TGTGCCAGCAACGATCGAGGACACTATGGCTACACCTTC. This sequence encodes CASNDRGHYGYTF.